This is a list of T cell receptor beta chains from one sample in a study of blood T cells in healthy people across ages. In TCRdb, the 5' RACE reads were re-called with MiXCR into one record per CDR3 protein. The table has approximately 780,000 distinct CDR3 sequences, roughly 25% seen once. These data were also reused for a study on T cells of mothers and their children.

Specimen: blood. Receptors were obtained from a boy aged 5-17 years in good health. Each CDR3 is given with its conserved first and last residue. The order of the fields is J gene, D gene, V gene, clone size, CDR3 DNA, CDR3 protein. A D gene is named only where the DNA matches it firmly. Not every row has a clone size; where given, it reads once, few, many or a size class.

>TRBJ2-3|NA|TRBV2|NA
TGTGCCAGCAGCGCTGTACGGGATACGCAGTATTTT
CASSAVRDTQYF
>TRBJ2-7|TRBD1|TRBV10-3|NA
TGTGCCATCAGCCCAGGGACAGTGAGTCACGAGCAGTACTTC
CAISPGTVSHEQYF
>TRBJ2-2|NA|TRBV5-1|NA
TGCGCCAGCAGCTTTACAGTCCCGCCCGGGGAGCTGTTTTTT
CASSFTVPPGELFF
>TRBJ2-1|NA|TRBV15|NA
TGTGCCACCAGCAGAGACAGCCACAATGAGCAGTTCTTC
CATSRDSHNEQFF
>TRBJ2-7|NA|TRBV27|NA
TGTGCCAGCAGTTTATCGGGAGGCCCAGGGCAGTACTTC
CASSLSGGPGQYF
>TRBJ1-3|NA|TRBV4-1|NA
TGCGCCAGCAGCCAAGATTCCAGGTCCTCTGGAAACACCATATATTTT
CASSQDSRSSGNTIYF
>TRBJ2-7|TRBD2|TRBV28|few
TGTGCCAGCAGCGAACTAGCGGGGGGCTACGAGCAGTACTTC
CASSELAGGYEQYF
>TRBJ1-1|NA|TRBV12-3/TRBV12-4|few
TGTGCCAGCAGTTTAGGGCCTCGCGAAGCTTTCTTT
CASSLGPREAFF
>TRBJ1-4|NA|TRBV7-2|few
TGTGCCAGCAGCTTAGGGACAATCCCATCCAAGGCTAATGAAAAACTGTTTTTT
CASSLGTIPSKANEKLFF
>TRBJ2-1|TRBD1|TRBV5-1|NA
TGCGCCAGCAGCTCGGGACAGGGGTTGATCAACGAGCAGTTCTTC
CASSSGQGLINEQFF
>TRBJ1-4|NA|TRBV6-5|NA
TGTGCCAGCAGTTACTCGAACAGTAATGAAAAACTGTTTTTT
CASSYSNSNEKLFF
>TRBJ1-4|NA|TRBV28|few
TGTGCCAGCAGTTCCTCCGGGACTGCGGCTGAAAGACTGTTTTTT
CASSSSGTAAERLFF
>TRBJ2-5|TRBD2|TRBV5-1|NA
TGCGCCAGCAGCCCCGTCGATCGGGCGGGGGACGAGACCCAGTACTTC
CASSPVDRAGDETQYF
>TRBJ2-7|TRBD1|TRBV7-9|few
TGTGCCAGCAGCGGAGCCGGGACAGGGGGTTTGTACGAGCAGTACTTC
CASSGAGTGGLYEQYF
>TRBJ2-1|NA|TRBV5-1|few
TGCGCCAGCAACCCCGGAGACTACTCCTACAATGAGCAGTTCTTC
CASNPGDYSYNEQFF
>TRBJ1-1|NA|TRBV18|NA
TGTGCCAGCTCACCACGGAAGGGCACTGAAGCTTTCTTT
CASSPRKGTEAFF
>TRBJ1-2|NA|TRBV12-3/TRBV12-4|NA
TGTGCCAGCAGTTTAGCAGGGCCCTACTATGGCTACACCTTC
CASSLAGPYYGYTF
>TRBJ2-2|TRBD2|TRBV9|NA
TGTGCCAGCAACCGGGGGGGCACGGACACCGGGGAGCTGTTTTTT
CASNRGGTDTGELFF
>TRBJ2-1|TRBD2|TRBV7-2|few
TGTGCCAGCAGCTTAGGTCCCGGGGGGGACAATGAGCAGTTCTTC
CASSLGPGGDNEQFF
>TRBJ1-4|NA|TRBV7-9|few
TGTGCCAGCAGCTTACTATCCGTCGAAAAACTGTTTTTT
CASSLLSVEKLFF
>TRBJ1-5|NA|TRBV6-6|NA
TGTGCCAGCAGCCAAGGGGGTAGGGTCAATCAGCCCCAGCATTTT
CASSQGGRVNQPQHF
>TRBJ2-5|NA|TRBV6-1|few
TGTGCCAGCCGGGGCTTCGGGGCAGAGGACTTC
CASRGFGAEDF
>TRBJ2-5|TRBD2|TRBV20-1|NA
TGCAGTGCTAGGTCTTCGGCGGGGGGAGGAGAGACCCAGTACTTC
CSARSSAGGGETQYF
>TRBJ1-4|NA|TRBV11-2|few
TGTGCCAGCAGCTTAAGGCCGAATAATGAAAAACTGTTTTTT
CASSLRPNNEKLFF
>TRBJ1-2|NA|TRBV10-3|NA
TGTGCCATCAGTGGAAGTAATTTTAACTATGGCTACACCTTC
CAISGSNFNYGYTF
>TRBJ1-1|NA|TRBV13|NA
TGTGCCAGCAGCACGGGACTCCGGACCGGCCCTGAAGCTTTCTTT
CASSTGLRTGPEAFF
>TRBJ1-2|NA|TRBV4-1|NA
TGCGCCAGCAGCCAAGTTGGATCAATCTATGGCTACACCTTC
CASSQVGSIYGYTF
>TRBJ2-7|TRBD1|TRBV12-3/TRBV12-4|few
TGTGCCAGCAGTCGCCTTACAGGGGGCCGCGAGCAGTACTTC
CASSRLTGGREQYF
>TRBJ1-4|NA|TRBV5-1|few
TGCGCCAGCAGAGGTATCGGTGAAAAACTGTTTTTT
CASRGIGEKLFF
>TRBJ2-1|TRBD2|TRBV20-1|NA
TGCAGTGCCCTTGCGACTAGCGGGGGCCATGAGCAGTTCTTC
CSALATSGGHEQFF
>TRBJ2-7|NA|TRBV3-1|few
TGTGCCAGCAGCCCGGGGACGTATACTGGCGAGCAGTACTTC
CASSPGTYTGEQYF
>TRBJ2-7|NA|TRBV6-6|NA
TGTGCCAGCAGACTAGCCAGCTCCTACGAGCAGTACTTC
CASRLASSYEQYF
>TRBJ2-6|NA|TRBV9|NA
TGTGCCAGCCTAGACACCTCTGGGGCCAACGTCCTGACTTTC
CASLDTSGANVLTF
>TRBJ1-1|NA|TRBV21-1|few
TGTGCCAGCAGCAAGGAGGATAAGGCCCCAGGAAACACTGAAGCTTTCTTT
CASSKEDKAPGNTEAFF
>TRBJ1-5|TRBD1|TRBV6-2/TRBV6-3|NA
TGTGCCAGCAAATTAGACAGGGAACAGCCCCAGCATTTT
CASKLDREQPQHF
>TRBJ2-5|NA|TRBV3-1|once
TGTGCCAGCAGCCAAGATGGGGCCCGGCATCAGTACTTC
CASSQDGARHQYF
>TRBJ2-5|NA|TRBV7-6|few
TGTGCCAGCACCCCGACCCCGGCGGGGATGCAAGAGACCCAGTACTTC
CASTPTPAGMQETQYF
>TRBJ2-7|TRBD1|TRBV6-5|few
TGTGCCAGCAGTTCTCCAGGGGGCGCCGAGCAGTACTTC
CASSSPGGAEQYF
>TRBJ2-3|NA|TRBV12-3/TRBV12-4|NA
TGTGCCAGCACCGCACTAGGGGTAGATACGCAGTATTTT
CASTALGVDTQYF
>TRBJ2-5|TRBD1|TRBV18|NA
TGTGCCAGCTCACTGGGACAGGGGTCAGGCGAAGAGACCCAGTACTTC
CASSLGQGSGEETQYF
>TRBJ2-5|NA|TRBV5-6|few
TGTGCCAGCAGCTCGCGCCAGGAGTACCAAGAGACCCAGTACTTC
CASSSRQEYQETQYF
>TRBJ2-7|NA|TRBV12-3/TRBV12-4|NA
TGCGCCAGCAGTTTAGTCGCCGACAGTACAGGCGAGCAGTACTTC
CASSLVADSTGEQYF
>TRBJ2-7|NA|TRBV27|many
TGTGCCAGCTCCCGGACAGAGTCCTACGAGCAGTACTTC
CASSRTESYEQYF
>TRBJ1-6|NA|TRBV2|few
TGTGCCAGCAGATCTGGGACGGCCAATTCACCCCTCCACTTT
CASRSGTANSPLHF
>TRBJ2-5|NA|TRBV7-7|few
TGTGCCAGCGGACAGAACCAAGAGACCCAGTACTTC
CASGQNQETQYF